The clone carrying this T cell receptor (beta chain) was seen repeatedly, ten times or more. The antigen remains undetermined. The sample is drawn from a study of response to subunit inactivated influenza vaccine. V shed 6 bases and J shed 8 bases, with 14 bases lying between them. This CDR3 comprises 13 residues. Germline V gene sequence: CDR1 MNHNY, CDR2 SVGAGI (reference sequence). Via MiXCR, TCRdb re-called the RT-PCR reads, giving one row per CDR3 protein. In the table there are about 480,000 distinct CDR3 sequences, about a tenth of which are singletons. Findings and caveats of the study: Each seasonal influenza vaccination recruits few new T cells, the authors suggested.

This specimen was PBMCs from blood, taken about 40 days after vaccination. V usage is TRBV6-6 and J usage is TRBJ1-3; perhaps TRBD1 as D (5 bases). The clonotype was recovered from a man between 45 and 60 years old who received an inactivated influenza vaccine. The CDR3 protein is CASSHPEGYTIYF. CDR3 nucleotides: TGTGCCAGCAGCCACCCCGAGGGGTACACCATATATTTT.